Described below is a single T cell receptor beta chain sequence and its context. Its target is unknown. This record belongs to a study of T cells in Graves' hyperthyroidism and ophthalmopathy. Study-wide points: Researchers found most expanded thyroid clonotypes above 0.001 in blood as well.

Enrolled ophthalmopathy patients presented with a Clinical Activity Score of at least 3, a NOSPECS grade of at least 4, and disease duration under 3 months. Any patient presenting with uncontrolled infection, other autoimmune disease, pregnancy or lactation was left out. Orbital computed tomography, thyroid ultrasound, serum thyroxine and TRAb, and clinical symptoms together informed the diagnoses. The CDR3 regions of TCR beta were amplified from RNA transcripts. The TCR CDR3 was amplified in a first-round RT-PCR using the HTBI primer set. Via MiXCR, TCRdb re-called the multiplex PCR reads, giving one row per CDR3 protein. The sample comprises hundreds of thousands of distinct CDR3 sequences, about 13% of which are singletons, and almost 35% rests with the top ten. The J segment lost 0 bases and the V segment lost 6 bases, leaving 7 bases of the junction unmatched. Germline CDR1 and CDR2: ENHRY and SYGVKD. CDR3 size: 15 residues.

The source material was blood. V usage is TRBV10-3 and J usage is TRBJ2-7; 8 nucleotides line up with TRBD2. The TCR originated in a woman in her thirties or forties with Graves' ophthalmopathy. The CDR3 is CAIRKTSASSYEQYF. The CDR3 DNA follows: TGTGCCATCAGGAAGACTAGCGCCAGCTCCTACGAGCAGTACTTC.